This TCR beta chain is from a study of blood T cell repertoires in COVID-19. As for the study in general: Some COVID-19 samples were acute and others convalescent; all came from the United States, Italy and Spain. In each case, the material was cDNA or gDNA derived from T cells, B-cell-depleted T cells, or PBMCs.

Source study methods: Estimated nucleated cell counts came from reference gene primer amplification. Clones were read by immunoSEQ multiplex PCR, and TCRdb kept only the in-frame ones, dropping some. The V and J calls and clone size come from that table; D and trimming were worked out from the DNA. The sample holds about 150,000 clones, 80% to 90% seen once. Per germline, CDR1 SGHRS and CDR2 YFSETQ. With 5 bases removed from V and 0 bases from J, the gap between germline ends came to 8 bases. CDR3 length equals 14 residues. Sequencing used peripheral blood. The sequence was collected from a woman in her sixties or seventies with active COVID-19. This sequence joins TRBV5-1 and TRBJ2-2; tentative D call: TRBD2 (6 bases). The CDR3 nucleotides read TGCGCCAGCAGTGGCGGGGCGAACACCGGGGAGCTGTTTTTT. Amino acids: CASSGGANTGELFF.